One sample yielded the 29 T cell receptor beta chains listed below, sequenced in a study of OX40 agonist ivuxolimab in advanced cancers. Clones were sequenced by immunoSEQ multiplex PCR, and TCRdb holds only the in-frame ones, with some missing. The data contain approximately 60,000 clones, approximately 82% of them singletons. Material: CD4+ or CD8+ T cells sorted from blood, obtained in a trial of the OX40 agonist ivuxolimab. The origin of the receptors is an adult with an advanced solid tumor such as melanoma, head and neck, liver or kidney cancer.

The chain is built from TRBV25-1 and TRBJ2-1; no clear D. V lost 3 bases and J lost 6, with 3 bases in between. CDR3 length: 11 residues. CDR1 and CDR2 from the germline V gene are MGHDK and SYGVNS. The CDR3 is CASSEVNEQFF. CDR3 coding DNA: TGTGCCAGCAGTGAGGTCAATGAGCAGTTCTTC.

CDR3 DNA sequence: TGCAGTGCTAGCACCACTGAAGCTTTCTTT. It specifies CSASTTEAFF. The V and J genes are TRBV20-1 and TRBJ1-1; no clear D. Germline V gene lookup returns CDR1 DFQATT and CDR2 SNEGSKA (reference sequence). V lost 3 bases, J lost 4 bases, and 3 bases lay in between. The CDR3 consists of 10 residues.

This chain uses TRBV2 with TRBJ2-2; D gene uncertain. Trimming shortened V by 6 bases and J by 4 bases, and 15 bases separated the two germline ends. Germline V gene data show CDR1 as SNHLY and CDR2 as FYNNEI. The CDR3 length is 15 residues. The DNA for the CDR3 is TGTGCCAGCAGGGGAACTCCGGGTTCCACCGGGGAGCTGTTTTTT. It encodes CASRGTPGSTGELFF. Full variable domain (remainder filled in from reference TRBV2 and TRBJ2-2): EPEVTQTPSHQVTQMGQEVILRCVPISNHLYFYWYRQILGQKVEFLVSFYNNEISEKSEIFDDQFSVERPDGSNFTLKIRSTKLEDSAMYFCASRGTPGSTGELFFGEGSRLTVL.

The chain is built from TRBV11-2 and TRBJ2-7, with 9 bases matching TRBD2. Per the germline V gene, CDR1 is SGHAT and CDR2 is FQNNGV. V shed 9 bases and J 4 bases; nucleotides not matched to a gene: 7. There are 13 residues in the CDR3. This CDR3 is CASLLAGGYEQYF. CDR3 nucleotides: TGTGCCAGTTTACTCGCGGGAGGGTACGAGCAGTACTTC.

J is TRBJ1-5 and V is TRBV2, with D unresolved. Germline assignment: CDR1 SNHLY and CDR2 FYNNEI. Trimming took off 3 bases at V and 5 bases at J, with 11 bases between the two ends. The CDR3 runs to 14 residues. The CDR3 here is CASSEKSGYQPQHF. DNA for the CDR3: TGTGCCAGCAGTGAGAAATCAGGCTATCAGCCCCAGCATTTT.

This clone was recorded only once. The chain couples TRBV11-1 to TRBJ1-1; maybe TRBD1 (5 bases). Germline V gene sequence: CDR1 SGHAT, CDR2 FQDESV (reference sequence). V was cut by 1 base and J by 3 bases, with 15 bases left in between. This CDR3 region has 16 residues. CDR3 nucleotide sequence: TGTGCCAGCAGCTTAGACAGCCTTCAGGGACACACTGAAGCTTTCTTT. It codes for CASSLDSLQGHTEAFF.

This clone came up once. The CDR3 loop is CASSSSPGQGPPYGYTF. The CDR3 DNA reads TGTGCCAGCAGCTCTAGTCCGGGACAGGGCCCTCCCTATGGCTACACCTTC. V gene TRBV7-2 combines with J gene TRBJ1-2; 9 nucleotides match TRBD1. Germline V gives CDR1 SGHTA, CDR2 FQGNSA. The CDR3 consists of 17 residues. Trimming removed 4 bases from V and 4 bases from J; junction bases left unmatched: 13.

The chain couples TRBV7-9 to TRBJ2-7; TRBD1 is a possible D gene (6 bases). The V and J ends lost 3 bases and 3 bases respectively, with 6 bases between them. The CDR3 runs 12 residues. Germline V gene sequence: CDR1 SEHNR, CDR2 FQNEAQ (reference sequence). The CDR3 here is CASSLTGYEQYF. CDR3 DNA: TGTGCCAGCAGCTTGACAGGCTACGAGCAGTACTTC.

The rearrangement links TRBV19 to TRBJ1-2; the D is unclear. CDR1 is LNHDA and CDR2 is SQIVND in the germline V gene (reference sequence). Trimming took off 2 bases at V and 7 bases at J, with 11 bases between the two ends. The CDR3 loop spans 13 amino acids. CDR3 in amino acids: CASSIYPVRGYTF. The CDR3 DNA reads TGTGCCAGTAGTATATACCCCGTCCGTGGCTACACCTTC.

V usage is TRBV2 and J usage is TRBJ1-2, with a tentative D call TRBD1 (5 bases). Looked up from germline, CDR1 is SNHLY and CDR2 is FYNNEI. CDR3 size: 17 residues. V was cut by 0 bases and J by 0 bases, with 14 bases left in between. The CDR3 sequence is CASSEAAGWGTNYGYTF. The CDR3 DNA reads TGTGCCAGCAGTGAAGCGGCAGGGTGGGGGACTAACTATGGCTACACCTTC.

The chain carries TRBV4-1 and TRBJ2-1, with 14 bases fitting TRBD2. Losses at the gene ends were 3 bases for V and 8 bases for J; bases not matched to a gene: 9. Per the germline V gene, CDR1 is MGHRA and CDR2 is YSYEKL. The CDR3 covers 17 residues. The chain's CDR3 is CASSHRGTSGSVHEQFF. As DNA, the CDR3 is TGCGCCAGCAGCCACCGCGGGACTAGCGGGAGTGTCCATGAGCAGTTCTTC.

The CDR3 is CASSLATQGGKNTEAFF. The DNA for the CDR3 is TGTGCCAGCAGCTTAGCTACACAGGGCGGCAAGAACACTGAAGCTTTCTTT. V usage is TRBV13 and J usage is TRBJ1-1; maybe TRBD1 (6 bases). Germline CDR1 reads PRHDT; CDR2 reads FYEKMQ (reference sequence). The CDR3 totals 17 residues. V was shortened by 1 base and J by 1 base, with 16 bases between the two germline ends.

This sequence joins TRBV6-5 and TRBJ2-7; D could derive from TRBD1 or TRBD2 (6 bases each). The CDR3 spans 13 residues. Germline V gene data show CDR1 as MNHEY and CDR2 as SVGAGI. With 5 bases removed from V and 12 bases from J, the gap between germline ends came to 20 bases. DNA of the CDR3: TGTGCCAGCAGTACCCCCGGGGGCCGCAGGGGGTACTTC. It translates to CASSTPGGRRGYF.

The chain uses TRBV5-1 and TRBJ1-2; unclear D gene. Trimming took off 1 base at V and 4 bases at J, with 11 bases between the two ends. The CDR3 totals 14 residues. Germline V gene data show CDR1 as SGHRS and CDR2 as YFSETQ. The CDR3 DNA sequence: TGCGCCAGCAGCTTGTCTGACGTGGCCTATGGCTACACCTTC. This sequence encodes CASSLSDVAYGYTF.

This chain joins TRBV10-2 and TRBJ1-1, with TRBD1 as a possible D gene (5 bases). The CDR3 is 13 residues long. Trimming stripped 1 base from V and 3 bases from J, with 6 bases between. Germline V lookup: CDR1 WSHSY, CDR2 SAAADI. CDR3 sequence reads: CASSEWGYTEAFF. CDR3 coding DNA: TGCGCCAGCAGTGAGTGGGGGTACACTGAAGCTTTCTTT.

This chain connects TRBV7-9 to TRBJ1-4, with D possibly being TRBD1 (5 bases). CDR1 and CDR2 (germline): SEHNR, FQNEAQ (reference sequence). Trimming stripped 1 base from V and 9 bases from J, with 15 bases between. This CDR3 region has 15 residues. CDR3 amino acids: CASSLEDTQAKKLFF. As DNA, the CDR3 is TGTGCCAGCAGCTTAGAGGACACTCAGGCGAAAAAACTGTTTTTT.

The V and J genes are TRBV9 and TRBJ1-2; the D gene is possibly TRBD1 (5 bases). The CDR3 is made up of 16 amino acids. Trimming cost V 3 bases and J 9 bases, with 24 bases left between them. CDR1 and CDR2 from the germline V gene are SGDLS and YYNGEE. CDR3 coding DNA: TGTGCCAGCAGCGAAGGTCCCGGGACGGCCGTAGAGAGCTACACCTTC. Translation gives CASSEGPGTAVESYTF.

The V and J genes are TRBV11-2 and TRBJ2-1, with 8 bases aligning to TRBD1. The germline gives CDR1 SGHAT, CDR2 FQNNGV. V lost 5 bases, J lost 6 bases, and 3 bases stayed unmatched. The CDR3 spans 13 residues. The DNA of the CDR3 is TGTGCCAGCAGCCCCAGGGGGCTCAATGAGCAGTTCTTC. Translated: CASSPRGLNEQFF.

The rearrangement links TRBV11-3 to TRBJ1-2, with no clear D. The ends were cut back, 1 base at V and 4 bases at J, with 10 bases in the middle. CDR1 and CDR2 from the germline V gene are SGHNT and YENEEA. The CDR3 length is 14 residues. CDR3 coding DNA: TGTGCCAGCAGCTTAGGGGGTATGACCTATGGCTACACCTTC. Translation gives CASSLGGMTYGYTF.

V and J are TRBV29-1 and TRBJ1-2; D gene unclear. Per the germline V gene, CDR1 is SQVTM and CDR2 is ANQGSEA. This CDR3 region has 11 residues. Trimming took 5 bases from V and 3 from J, leaving 7 bases between them. CDR3 nucleotides: TGCAGCGTTATCAGAGACTATGGCTACACCTTC. This codes for CSVIRDYGYTF.

The chain recombines TRBV9 with TRBJ2-7; no clear D. The CDR3 has 11 residues. V dropped 6 bases and J dropped 7 bases, with 11 bases sitting between them. The germline V gene encodes CDR1 SGDLS and CDR2 YYNGEE. The CDR3 sequence is CASTGGREQYF. CDR3 coding DNA: TGTGCCAGCACGGGCGGCCGGGAGCAGTACTTC.

This chain joins TRBV11-3 and TRBJ2-7; D is possibly TRBD1 (7 bases). V lost 4 bases and J 7 bases, leaving 11 bases between the germline ends. From germline, CDR1 is SGHNT and CDR2 YENEEA. The CDR3 consists of 12 residues. In nucleotides, the CDR3 is TGTGCCAGCAGCTCATCAGGGGGGGAGCAGTACTTC. It is translated as CASSSSGGEQYF.

The chain is built from TRBV19 and TRBJ2-5; D uncertain. Trimming took off 5 bases at V and 5 bases at J, with 6 bases between the two ends. CDR1 is LNHDA, CDR2 SQIVND, per germline (reference sequence). This CDR3 is 11 amino acids long. CDR3 nucleotides: TGTGCCAGTAGTCTCTTTGAGACCCAGTACTTC. This codes for CASSLFETQYF.

The genes are TRBV7-9 and TRBJ2-1; the D call may be TRBD1 or TRBD2 (5 bases each). The ends were cut back, 2 bases at V and 8 bases at J, with 16 bases in the middle. This CDR3 contains 15 residues. The germline CDR1 and CDR2 sequences are SEHNR and FQNEAQ (reference sequence). Here the CDR3 reads CASSLRRGANDEQFF. CDR3 DNA sequence: TGTGCCAGCAGCTTACGCCGGGGCGCCAACGATGAGCAGTTCTTC. The full variable domain, its missing parts supplied by reference TRBV7-9 and TRBJ2-1, is DTGVSQNPRHKITKRGQNVTFRCDPISEHNRLYWYRQTLGQGPEFLTYFQNEAQLEKSRLLSDRFSAERPKGSFSTLEIQRTEQGDSAMYLCASSLRRGANDEQFFGPGTRLTVL.

CDR3 sequence reads: CASSPGKNYNSPLHF. For the CDR3, the DNA is TGTGCCAGCAGCCCGGGTAAAAACTATAATTCACCCCTCCACTTT. The V gene is TRBV7-2, the J gene TRBJ1-6, with D uncertain. Between the trimmed V and J ends, which lost 5 bases and 3 bases, there was a span of 11 bases. The CDR3 runs to 15 residues. CDR1 SGHTA and CDR2 FQGNSA come from the germline V gene.

In its sample, this clone was seen a few times. The gene calls are TRBV4-2 and TRBJ2-3; 8 positions agree with TRBD2. The CDR3 runs 17 residues. CDR1 and CDR2 from the germline V gene are LGHNA and YNFKEQ. Trimming removed 2 bases from V and 2 bases from J; junction bases left unmatched: 9. CDR3 nucleotides: TGTGCCAGCAGCCAACCTTTACTAGCGGAATACACAGATACGCAGTATTTT. Translating it yields CASSQPLLAEYTDTQYF.

The CDR3 region is CASSSSDRQLTDTQYF. The CDR3 nucleotides are TGTGCCAGCAGCTCCTCGGACAGACAACTCACAGATACGCAGTATTTT. V usage is TRBV9 and J usage is TRBJ2-3, with D possibly being TRBD1 (6 bases). V was pared by 4 bases and J by 2 bases, with 17 bases between. The length of the CDR3 is 16 residues. Germline V lookup: CDR1 SGDLS, CDR2 YYNGEE.

J is TRBJ2-5 and V is TRBV19, with a tentative D call TRBD2 (6 bases). The V end lost 6 bases, the J end lost 4 bases, and 18 bases lay between the germline ends. The V gene's germline CDR1 is LNHDA and CDR2 SQIVND (reference sequence). CDR3 length equals 15 residues. Here the CDR3 DNA reads TGTGCCAGTAGGGAGGGCGTAGGGTCCACAGAGACCCAGTACTTC. This sequence encodes CASREGVGSTETQYF.

J is TRBJ1-3 and V is TRBV7-9, with 7 bases that match TRBD1. Trimming at V came to 2 bases and at J to 3 bases, leaving 4 bases not matched to a gene. In germline, CDR1 is SEHNR, CDR2 FQNEAQ (reference sequence). The CDR3 is 15 residues long. The CDR3 sequence: CASSLSRTGGNTIYF. CDR3 bases: TGTGCCAGCAGCTTATCCCGGACAGGTGGAAACACCATATATTTT. The complete variable domain, with remaining parts taken from reference TRBV7-9 and TRBJ1-3, reads DTGVSQNPRHKITKRGQNVTFRCDPISEHNRLYWYRQTLGQGPEFLTYFQNEAQLEKSRLLSDRFSAERPKGSFSTLEIQRTEQGDSAMYLCASSLSRTGGNTIYFGEGSWLTVV.